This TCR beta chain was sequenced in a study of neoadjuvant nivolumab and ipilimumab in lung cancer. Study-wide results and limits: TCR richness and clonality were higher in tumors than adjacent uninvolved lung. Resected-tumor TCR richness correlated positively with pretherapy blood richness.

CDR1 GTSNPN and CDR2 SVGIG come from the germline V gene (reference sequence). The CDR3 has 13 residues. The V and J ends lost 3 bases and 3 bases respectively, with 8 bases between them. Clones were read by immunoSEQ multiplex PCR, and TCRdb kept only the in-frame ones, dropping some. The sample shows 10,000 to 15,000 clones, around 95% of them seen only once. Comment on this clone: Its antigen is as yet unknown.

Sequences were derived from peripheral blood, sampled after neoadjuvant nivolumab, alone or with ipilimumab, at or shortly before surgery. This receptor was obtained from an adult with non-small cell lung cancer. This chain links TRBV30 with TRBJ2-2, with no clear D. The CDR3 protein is CAWRQPYTGELFF. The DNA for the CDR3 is TGTGCCTGGAGACAACCTTACACCGGGGAGCTGTTTTTT.